These 26 T cell receptor beta chains share one sample of origin, sequenced in a study of blood T cell repertoires in COVID-19. Profiling relied on immunoSEQ multiplex PCR, and the TCRdb table lists in-frame clones only, not all of them. The sample lists roughly 76,000 clones; approximately 80% were seen once. Source material: peripheral blood. The receptor set was obtained from a woman in her 70s with acute or convalescent COVID-19.

This clone was detected only once. V usage is TRBV7-2 and J usage is TRBJ1-2; the match to TRBD1 covers 8 bases. Germline values: CDR1 SGHTA, CDR2 FQGNSA. CDR3 length: 13 amino acids. V shed 2 bases, J shed 4 bases, and the junction held 0 bases outside the gene matches. The CDR3 region is CASSLTGGYGYTF. DNA of the CDR3: TGTGCCAGCAGCTTAACAGGGGGCTATGGCTACACCTTC.

The J gene is TRBJ1-1, the V gene TRBV5-1; D remains unclear. This CDR3 is 13 amino acids long. Germline V gene lookup returns CDR1 SGHRS and CDR2 YFSETQ. The V gene lost 5 bases and the J gene lost 3 bases, with 11 bases spanning the gap. The CDR3 DNA sequence: TGCGCCAGCAGTTCACTTTTTGACACTGAAGCTTTCTTT. Translating gives CASSSLFDTEAFF.

This chain connects TRBV3-1 (or the pseudogene TRBV3-2) to TRBJ2-7; no firm D call. V lost 1 base and J lost 2, with 3 bases in between. This CDR3 region has 12 residues. CDR1 is LGHDT, CDR2 YNNKEL, per germline (reference sequence). In DNA, the CDR3 is TGTGCCAGCAGCCAAGTAGCCTACGAGCAGTACTTC. Translated: CASSQVAYEQYF.

The CDR3 reads CASSKGPGTGNTGELFF. CDR3 DNA sequence: TGTGCCAGCAGCAAAGGGCCCGGGACAGGGAACACCGGGGAGCTGTTTTTT. The chain joins TRBV21-1 to TRBJ2-2; the table gives TRBD1 as D, unverified against the DNA. TRBV21-1 corresponds to a pseudogene. The CDR3 runs to 17 residues.

J is TRBJ2-2 and V is TRBV30; unclear D gene. The V and J ends lost 0 bases and 0 bases respectively, with 5 bases between them. CDR3 length: 14 residues. Looked up from germline, CDR1 is GTSNPN and CDR2 is SVGIG (reference sequence). The DNA of the CDR3 is TGTGCCTGGAGTGTACAGTCGAACACCGGGGAGCTGTTTTTT. Translating it yields CAWSVQSNTGELFF. Full variable domain (missing parts from reference TRBV30 and TRBJ2-2): SQTIHQWPATLVQPVGSPLSLECTVEGTSNPNLYWYRQAAGRGLQLLFYSVGIGQISSEVPQNLSASRPQDRQFILSSKKLLLSDSGFYLCAWSVQSNTGELFFGEGSRLTVL.

Only a few counts were recorded for this clone. V usage is TRBV19 and J usage is TRBJ1-5, with D tentatively TRBD1 (6 bases). V was trimmed by 5 bases and J by 0 bases, leaving 8 bases between them. Germline V gene sequence: CDR1 LNHDA, CDR2 SQIVND (reference sequence). The CDR3 covers 14 residues. The CDR3 coding sequence is TGTGCCAGTAGTTACAGGGATAGCAATCAGCCCCAGCATTTT. Translated: CASSYRDSNQPQHF.

The gene calls are TRBV29-1 and TRBJ2-2; D is possibly TRBD2 (6 bases). Germline CDR1 reads SQVTM; CDR2 reads ANQGSEA. Trimming shortened V by 5 bases and J by 5 bases, and 15 bases separated the two germline ends. CDR3 size: 14 residues. CDR3 DNA: TGCAGCGTTCGGGACTTACGTGGAACCGGGGAGCTGTTTTTT. Translating it yields CSVRDLRGTGELFF.

This chain uses TRBV7-9 with TRBJ1-3; perhaps TRBD1 as D (5 bases). Germline CDR1 is SEHNR and CDR2 is FQNEAQ (reference sequence). V was pared by 3 bases and J by 0 bases, with 15 bases between. The CDR3 is made up of 17 amino acids. CDR3 in DNA: TGTGCCAGCAGCTTTAACCACCTGACAGTCTCTGGAAACACCATATATTTT. It codes for CASSFNHLTVSGNTIYF.

The CDR3 sequence: CASSSTGSSTEAFF. The CDR3 nucleotides are TGTGCCAGCAGCTCGACAGGGTCGAGCACTGAAGCTTTCTTT. The V gene is TRBV9, the J gene TRBJ1-1; TRBD1 agrees at 7 bases. J lost 4 bases, V lost 4 bases, and 7 bases had no gene match. Germline V gives CDR1 SGDLS, CDR2 YYNGEE. CDR3 length: 14 amino acids. The entire variable domain, with the rest obtained from reference TRBV9 and TRBJ1-1, is as follows: DSGVTQTPKHLITATGQRVTLRCSPRSGDLSVYWYQQSLDQGLQFLIQYYNGEERAKGNILERFSAQQFPDLHSELNLSSLELGDSALYFCASSSTGSSTEAFFGQGTRLTVV.

The V and J genes are TRBV7-9 and TRBJ2-6; D remains unclear. Germline loops: CDR1 SEHNR, CDR2 FQNEAQ (reference sequence). The ends were cut back, 0 bases at V and 4 bases at J, with 16 bases in the middle. CDR3 length equals 18 residues. The CDR3 is CASSLALSAPSGANVLTF. CDR3 coding DNA: TGTGCCAGCAGCTTAGCGCTAAGCGCCCCGTCGGGGGCCAACGTCCTGACTTTC. The full variable domain, with the rest looked up from reference TRBV7-9 and TRBJ2-6, is DTGVSQNPRHKITKRGQNVTFRCDPISEHNRLYWYRQTLGQGPEFLTYFQNEAQLEKSRLLSDRFSAERPKGSFSTLEIQRTEQGDSAMYLCASSLALSAPSGANVLTFGAGSRLTVL.

The V gene is TRBV5-1, the J gene TRBJ1-3; TRBD1 matches 7 bases. Germline V lookup: CDR1 SGHRS, CDR2 YFSETQ. V gave up 1 base and J gave up 0 bases; unmatched junction bases: 4. The CDR3 consists of 16 residues. The CDR3 DNA sequence: TGCGCCAGCAGCTTGTCCGGGACAGACTCTGGAAACACCATATATTTT. It specifies CASSLSGTDSGNTIYF.

V is TRBV10-1 and J is TRBJ2-5, with a weak D call TRBD1 (8 bases). Germline-derived CDR1 and CDR2 are WNHNN and SYGVQD (reference sequence). Trimming removed 2 bases at V and 2 bases at J, with 12 bases between. The CDR3 consists of 15 residues. The CDR3 spells CASSENRGGQETQYF. The DNA for the CDR3 is TGCGCCAGCAGTGAGAACAGGGGGGGGCAAGAGACCCAGTACTTC.

The chain couples TRBV30 to TRBJ2-5; 9 nucleotides align to TRBD1. Germline V lookup: CDR1 GTSNPN, CDR2 SVGIG (reference sequence). The J segment lost 2 bases and the V segment lost 2 bases, leaving 6 bases of the junction unmatched. The CDR3 loop spans 15 amino acids. In DNA, the CDR3 is TGTGCCTGGAGTCTTGGACAGGGGAGGCAAGAGACCCAGTACTTC. Its protein is CAWSLGQGRQETQYF.

The V gene is TRBV24-1, the J gene TRBJ2-5, with TRBD2 matching 7 bases. The CDR3 totals 13 residues. The germline V gene encodes CDR1 KGHDR and CDR2 SFDVKD. After removal of 2 bases from V and 4 bases from J, the junction contained 0 bases not matched to a gene. CDR3 coding DNA: TGTGCCACCAGTGATTGGGGGGGAGAGACCCAGTACTTC. It codes for CATSDWGGETQYF.

The J gene is TRBJ2-1, the V gene TRBV3-1 (or the pseudogene TRBV3-2), with D hard to call. CDR3 size: 13 residues. In germline, CDR1 is LGHDT, CDR2 YNNKEL (reference sequence). V was cut by 0 bases and J by 15 bases, with 15 bases left in between. CDR3 coding DNA: TGTGCCAGCAGCCAAGATATGAACGGGTACACGTTCTTC. Its translation is CASSQDMNGYTFF.

The genes are TRBV18 and TRBJ2-7, with TRBD2 identical over 8 bases. J lost 5 bases, V lost 2 bases, and 8 bases had no gene match. Germline-derived CDR1 and CDR2 are KGHSH and LQKENI. This CDR3 has 15 amino acids. Here the CDR3 reads CASSPVTAGADEQYF. The CDR3 DNA sequence: TGTGCCAGCTCACCAGTTACAGCGGGAGCGGACGAGCAGTACTTC.

V usage is TRBV6-2 or TRBV6-3 and J usage is TRBJ2-7; 7 bases map to TRBD1. In germline, CDR1 is MNHEY, CDR2 SVGEGT. V was pared by 1 base and J by 2 bases, with 2 bases of the junction left unmatched. The CDR3 length is 14 residues. For the CDR3, the DNA is TGTGCCAGCAGTTACTGGACAGGCCCCTACGAGCAGTACTTC. This codes for CASSYWTGPYEQYF.

V gene TRBV3-1 (or the pseudogene TRBV3-2) combines with J gene TRBJ1-2; D gene ambiguous. Germline loops: CDR1 LGHDT, CDR2 YNNKEL (reference sequence). The CDR3 is made up of 14 amino acids. V lost 3 bases and J lost 6, with 14 bases in between. CDR3 region: CASSHPPTVNGYTF. In DNA, the CDR3 is TGTGCCAGCAGCCACCCCCCAACAGTAAATGGCTACACCTTC.

The chain joins TRBV5-6 to TRBJ2-5; a possible D gene is TRBD1 (6 bases). The germline gives CDR1 SGHDT, CDR2 YYEEEE. CDR3 size: 13 residues. Trimming took 2 bases from V and 4 from J, leaving 9 bases between them. The CDR3 spells CASSFNRAETQYF. As DNA, the CDR3 is TGTGCCAGCAGCTTCAACAGGGCAGAGACCCAGTACTTC. Full variable domain (remainder filled in from reference TRBV5-6 and TRBJ2-5): DAGVTQSPTHLIKTRGQQVTLRCSPKSGHDTVSWYQQALGQGPQFIFQYYEEEERQRGNFPDRFSGHQFPNYSSELNVNALLLGDSALYLCASSFNRAETQYFGPGTRLLVL.

This rearrangement joins TRBV7-9 to TRBJ2-7; unclear D gene. Germline V CDR1 and CDR2: SEHNR, FQNEAQ (reference sequence). The germline V and J ends were trimmed by 3 bases and 5 bases, with 11 bases remaining between them. CDR3 length: 13 residues. CDR3 sequence reads: CASSFSSRDEQYF. CDR3 nucleotide sequence: TGTGCCAGCAGCTTTTCGAGCCGGGACGAGCAGTACTTC.

The chain employs TRBV19 and TRBJ2-2; 11 nucleotides align to TRBD2. Germline assignment: CDR1 LNHDA and CDR2 SQIVND (reference sequence). Trimming cost V 5 bases and J 5 bases; bases outside gene matches: 4. The CDR3 length is 15 residues. CDR3 region: CASSATSGTTGELFF. DNA for the CDR3: TGTGCCAGTAGTGCGACTAGCGGGACGACCGGGGAGCTGTTTTTT.

V gene TRBV2 combines with J gene TRBJ1-1; D is possibly TRBD1 (6 bases). V lost 6 bases, J lost 6 bases, and 17 bases lay in between. The CDR3 extends over 14 amino acids. Germline V gene data show CDR1 as SNHLY and CDR2 as FYNNEI. CDR3 coding DNA: TGTGCCAGCAGCCCCAGGGGCACGATTGCTGAAGCTTTCTTT. This encodes CASSPRGTIAEAFF.

The gene calls are TRBV30 and TRBJ2-1; TRBD2 agrees at 9 bases. Trimming cost V 1 base and J 0 bases; bases outside gene matches: 7. This CDR3 spans 17 amino acids. Germline V CDR1 and CDR2: GTSNPN, SVGIG (reference sequence). The CDR3 loop is CAWSESSGVISYNEQFF. CDR3 nucleotides: TGTGCCTGGAGTGAATCTAGCGGGGTTATCTCCTACAATGAGCAGTTCTTC.

The V and J genes are TRBV29-1 and TRBJ2-2, with 9 bases identical to TRBD2. The ends lost 4 bases at V and 6 bases at J; junction bases unmatched: 6. CDR3 length: 14 residues. Germline loops: CDR1 SQVTM, CDR2 ANQGSEA. The DNA for the CDR3 is TGCAGCGTTGGTAGCGGGAGTCTTTCCGGGGAGCTGTTTTTT. It is translated as CSVGSGSLSGELFF.

This chain joins TRBV5-1 and TRBJ2-5, with 11 bases identical to TRBD2. CDR1 and CDR2 from the germline V gene are SGHRS and YFSETQ. CDR3 length: 14 residues. Trimming at V came to 4 bases and at J to 3 bases, leaving 2 bases not matched to a gene. The CDR3, as DNA: TGCGCCAGCAGCGAACTAGCGGGAGAAGAGACCCAGTACTTC. Translating it yields CASSELAGEETQYF.

This chain joins TRBV7-2 and TRBJ1-2, with TRBD1 matching over 11 bases. Germline lookup yields CDR1 SGHTA and CDR2 FQGNSA. V lost 5 bases and J lost 2; bases outside the gene matches: 4. CDR3 length: 15 amino acids. The CDR3 sequence: CASSLRTGGNYGYTF. The CDR3 DNA reads TGTGCCAGCAGCCTTCGGACAGGGGGCAACTATGGCTACACCTTC.